A selection of T cell receptor beta chains follows, all from one sample in a study of T cell responses to AZD1222 COVID-19 vaccine. Clones were sequenced by immunoSEQ multiplex PCR, and TCRdb holds only the in-frame ones, with some missing. The sample has about 210,000 clones, around 94% seen once. Sequenced material: peripheral blood, taken 28 days after the second dose of the MenACWY control vaccine. The receptors shown here come from an adult who received the MenACWY meningococcal vaccine as a control. Each CDR3 is given with its conserved first and last residue. The D gene is left open where the match is weak. Expanded clones get a size class; other rows say once, few or many, or leave the size out.

TRBV6-5	TRBJ1-6	NA	TRBD1	TGTGCCAACGGTCGGGACAGGGATTGGGATTCACCCCTCCACTTT	CANGRDRDWDSPLHF
TRBV5-5	TRBJ1-2	once	NA	TGTGCCAGCAGCTCGGTGACCGACTATGGCTACACCTTC	CASSSVTDYGYTF
TRBV19	TRBJ2-7	NA	TRBD1	TGTGCCAGTTCCCGGACAGGGCTCTACGAGCAGTACTTC	CASSRTGLYEQYF
TRBV5-1	TRBJ1-1	NA	NA	TGCGCCAGCAGCTACAGCGGTCAGGACACTGAAGCTTTCTTT	CASSYSGQDTEAFF
TRBV5-4	TRBJ2-3	NA	NA	TGTGCCAGCAGCTTTGGAGGGGGCGCATCGGATACGCAGTATTTT	CASSFGGGASDTQYF
TRBV3-1/TRBV3-2	TRBJ2-1	NA	NA	TGTGCCAGCAGCCAAGGTGAAATGAAGCAGTTCTTC	CASSQGEMKQFF
TRBV21-1	TRBJ2-7	NA	NA	TGTGCCAGCAGCAACGGGACAGGGGGTGATAACGAGCAGTACTTC	CASSNGTGGDNEQYF
TRBV19	TRBJ2-7	NA	NA	TGTGCCAGTAGTATTGGTGGACAGCTCTACGAGCAGTACTTC	CASSIGGQLYEQYF
TRBV28	TRBJ2-7	once	TRBD2	TGTGCCAGCAGTCCGGACAGGGGTGGGACTAGCGGGAGCTACGAGCAGTACTTC	CASSPDRGGTSGSYEQYF
TRBV3-1/TRBV3-2	TRBJ2-1	NA	NA	TGTGCCAGCAGCCAAAGGCTTAGGGATGTTTGGTCCTACAATGAGCAGTTCTTC	CASSQRLRDVWSYNEQFF
TRBV11-2	TRBJ1-4	NA	NA	TGTGCCAGCAGCTTAGATCCCCCAGGGACTAATGAAAAACTGTTTTTT	CASSLDPPGTNEKLFF
TRBV19	TRBJ2-1	NA	TRBD2	TGTGCCAGTAGTGGGGGGGAGTCCTACAATGAGCAGTTCTTC	CASSGGESYNEQFF
TRBV29-1	TRBJ2-3	NA	NA	TGCAGCGTTGAATTTGGAATGGGGCGCACAGATACGCAGTATTTT	CSVEFGMGRTDTQYF
TRBV9	TRBJ2-2	NA	NA	TGTGCCAGCAGCGTCCGGGGGATCGGCACCGGGGAGCTGTTTTTT	CASSVRGIGTGELFF
TRBV9	TRBJ1-1	NA	TRBD1	TGTGCCAGCAGCGCGGACAGGGGGCAAGCTTTCTTT	CASSADRGQAFF
TRBV27	TRBJ2-3	NA	NA	TGTGCCAGTCAAGCGGGCACAGATACGCAGTATTTT	CASQAGTDTQYF
TRBV28	TRBJ1-5	NA	TRBD1	TGTGCCAGCAGCCCTACAGGGGGCGGTCAGCCCCAGCATTTT	CASSPTGGGQPQHF
TRBV6-4	TRBJ2-3	NA	NA	TGTGCCAGCAGTGACGCCAGCACAGATACGCAGTATTTT	CASSDASTDTQYF
TRBV12-3/TRBV12-4	TRBJ2-5	NA	TRBD2	TGTGCCAGCAGTGGGGACTATCAAGAGACCCAGTACTTC	CASSGDYQETQYF
TRBV5-4	TRBJ2-1	NA	NA	TGTGCCAGCAGCTTGGACCAAGCGTCCTACAATGAGCAGTTCTTC	CASSLDQASYNEQFF
TRBV6-5	TRBJ1-2	NA	NA	TGTGCCAGCAAAGTACTCGGCTATGGCTACACCTTC	CASKVLGYGYTF
TRBV7-9	TRBJ1-1	NA	NA	TGTGCCAGCTACCTGAACACTGAAGCTTTCTTT	CASYLNTEAFF
TRBV7-2	TRBJ2-1	NA	TRBD2	TGTGCCAGCAGCTCAGAAGGGCGGGGGAGCTCCTACAATGAGCAGTTCTTC	CASSSEGRGSSYNEQFF
TRBV7-6	TRBJ1-4	NA	NA	TGTGCCAGCAGCCCGGGGATGGGATCGTACAATGAAAAACTGTTTTTT	CASSPGMGSYNEKLFF
TRBV7-9	TRBJ1-5	NA	NA	TGTGCCAGCAGCCGAGGACTGGGGGATAATCAGCCCCAGCATTTT	CASSRGLGDNQPQHF
TRBV15	TRBJ1-5	NA	TRBD1	TGTGCCACCAGCAGAGCCGACAGGGGCTGGAATCAGCCCCAGCATTTT	CATSRADRGWNQPQHF
TRBV7-8	TRBJ1-5	NA	TRBD1	TGTGCCACCAAGGGGGACAGGGAAAATCAGCCCCAGCATTTT	CATKGDRENQPQHF
TRBV4-2	TRBJ1-4	NA	TRBD1	TGTGCCAGCAGCCAAGAACAGGGGCTGGATAATGAAAAACTGTTTTTT	CASSQEQGLDNEKLFF
TRBV2	TRBJ2-7	NA	NA	TGTGCCAGCATACGGGCGCCGTCCTACGAGCAGTACTTC	CASIRAPSYEQYF
TRBV3-1/TRBV3-2	TRBJ1-1	NA	TRBD1	TGTGCCAGCAGCCCGGGACAGGGCACTGAAGCTTTCTTT	CASSPGQGTEAFF
TRBV7-2	TRBJ2-1	NA	NA	TGTGCCAGCAGCGCACACAGGGAAAGAAAGTTCTTC	CASSAHRERKFF
TRBV29-1	TRBJ2-7	NA	NA	TGCAGCGTTGAAGATTCGGGTGAGGGATACGAGCAGTACTTC	CSVEDSGEGYEQYF
TRBV2	TRBJ1-5	NA	NA	TGTGCCAGCACCCTGACAGTGCCATTGGAGCCCCAGCATTTT	CASTLTVPLEPQHF
TRBV5-1	TRBJ2-7	NA	NA	TGCGCCAGCAGCTCCGGGGACAGCGCGGGGGAGCAGTACTTC	CASSSGDSAGEQYF
TRBV19	TRBJ2-3	NA	NA	TGTGCCAGTAGTATACTTGTAGGGCTAGCCGGCACAGATACGCAGTATTTT	CASSILVGLAGTDTQYF
TRBV28	TRBJ2-7	NA	NA	TGTGCCAGCAGTTCACCACCGGACGGATCCTACGAGCAGTACTTC	CASSSPPDGSYEQYF
TRBV28	TRBJ2-7	NA	NA	TGTGCCAGCAGTCCGATGGGGGGGGCCAGTTACGAGCAGTACTTC	CASSPMGGASYEQYF
TRBV12-3/TRBV12-4	TRBJ1-5	NA	NA	TGTGCCAGCAGTTTAGGAGGACGTCAGCCCCAGCATTTT	CASSLGGRQPQHF
TRBV25-1	TRBJ1-2	NA	NA	TGTGCCAGCAGTGAATTATCACCCCGGGGCTATGGCTACACCTTC	CASSELSPRGYGYTF
TRBV7-9	TRBJ2-1	NA	NA	TGTGCCAGCAGCTTAGGTACAGCGTTCTACAATGAGCAGTTCTTC	CASSLGTAFYNEQFF
TRBV27	TRBJ2-7	NA	NA	TGTGCCAGCAGTTTCGGGGAAAGCTACGAGCAGTACTTC	CASSFGESYEQYF
TRBV10-3	TRBJ2-7	NA	TRBD1	TGTGCCATCAGTGAGTCGCCCCGAGGACAGGGCTCCTACGAGCAGTACTTC	CAISESPRGQGSYEQYF
TRBV7-3	TRBJ2-7	NA	NA	TGCTGGTCGGCAGGGTGGCGGAACGAGCAGTACTTC	CWSAGWRNEQYF
TRBV7-3	TRBJ2-3	once	NA	TGTGCCAGCAGCGCGTCGACAGGTTTGGCAGATACGCAGTATTTT	CASSASTGLADTQYF